This T cell receptor beta chain was found in a study of T cells in tumors after PD-1 blockade. As for the study in general: Either cemiplimab 350 mg every 2 weeks or pembrolizumab 200 mg every 3 weeks was given. A subset received ongoing vismodegib 150 mg daily alongside anti-PD-1 therapy. Study-level findings and limits: Peripheral recruitment is suggested, as some novel exhausted tumor clones were in pre-treatment blood.

Genomic DNA template from tumor biopsies or peripheral blood, roughly 616 ng to 6,004 ng input. Concerning this clone: The antigen remains unidentified.

This CDR3 comprises 17 residues. Trimming at V came to 0 bases and at J to 5 bases, leaving 12 bases not matched to a gene. Germline assignment: CDR1 LNHDA and CDR2 SQIVND (reference sequence). The protocol was immunoSEQ multiplex PCR, while the TCRdb copy is restricted to in-frame clones and leaves out a portion. The top ten hold roughly 4.7% of the sample, which has approximately 63,000 clones, around two thirds seen once. This clonotype was obtained from a human donor with basal cell carcinoma. This rearrangement joins TRBV19 to TRBJ1-1; 7 bases fit TRBD1. This sample comprised PBMCs, obtained after anti-PD-1 treatment. CDR3 amino acids: CASSIDLQGLVGTEAFF. Here the CDR3 DNA reads TGTGCCAGTAGTATAGATCTACAGGGGTTGGTAGGTACTGAAGCTTTCTTT. Supplemented by reference TRBV19 and TRBJ1-1, the full variable domain reads DGGITQSPKYLFRKEGQNVTLSCEQNLNHDAMYWYRQDPGQGLRLIYYSQIVNDFQKGDIAEGYSVSREKKESFPLTVTSAQKNPTAFYLCASSIDLQGLVGTEAFFGQGTRLTVV.